The 21 T cell receptor beta chains below were found in one sample sequenced in a study of T cells after yellow fever vaccination. TCRdb re-called the 5' RACE reads with MiXCR, one entry per CDR3 protein. This table holds fewer than 500,000 distinct CDR3 sequences, around a sixth found once. The sample here was PBMCs, taken before the yellow fever booster vaccination. These receptors all stem from a young man who received the YFV17D yellow fever vaccine.

In this sample, this clonotype turned up many times. The V gene is TRBV5-5, the J gene TRBJ1-1; 7 nucleotides line up with TRBD1. Germline loops: CDR1 SGHKS, CDR2 YYEKEE (reference sequence). The CDR3 runs to 12 residues. V lost 4 bases and J lost 5; bases outside the gene matches: 2. CDR3 residues: CASSQGETEAFF. CDR3 in DNA: TGTGCCAGCAGCCAGGGGGAGACTGAAGCTTTCTTT.

A few counts support this clonotype. The chain uses TRBV20-1 and TRBJ1-1, with 7 bases aligning to TRBD1. J was trimmed by 1 base and V by 0 bases; bases with no gene match: 2. The CDR3 has 14 amino acids. Germline assignment: CDR1 DFQATT and CDR2 SNEGSKA (reference sequence). DNA of the CDR3: TGCAGTGCTAGAGATCGGACAGGGAACACTGAAGCTTTCTTT. Its protein product is CSARDRTGNTEAFF.

This clonotype came up a few times. The V call is TRBV5-8, the J call TRBJ2-7; D not resolved. CDR1 and CDR2 from the germline V gene are SGHTS and YDEGEE. V was shortened by 4 bases and J by 6 bases, with 14 bases between the two germline ends. The CDR3 covers 13 residues. The CDR3 spells CASSAALAAEQYF. The CDR3 bases are TGTGCCAGCAGCGCTGCCTTAGCAGCCGAGCAGTACTTC.

This clonotype was picked up a small number of times. The chain joins TRBV10-3 to TRBJ2-5, with D perhaps given as TRBD1 or TRBD2 (5 bases each). Germline loops: CDR1 ENHRY, CDR2 SYGVKD. CDR3 length: 14 residues. Deletions cut 8 bases from V and 4 bases from J, with 17 bases between. Here the CDR3 DNA reads TGTGCCATCGGGGTGACTCCTGGGGGAGAGACCCAGTACTTC. It encodes CAIGVTPGGETQYF.

This clonotype was counted between two and nine times. The V call is TRBV6-5, the J call TRBJ1-1; D unclear. Germline-derived CDR1 and CDR2 are MNHEY and SVGAGI. This CDR3 has 15 residues. The ends were cut back, 0 bases at V and 3 bases at J, with 11 bases in the middle. The CDR3 DNA reads TGTGCCAGCAGTTACTCGAGGTGGGAGGACACTGAAGCTTTCTTT. It translates to CASSYSRWEDTEAFF.

This clonotype has only a few counts. The chain has TRBV30 and TRBJ2-1; D tentatively fits TRBD1 or TRBD2 (5 bases each). CDR3 length: 15 amino acids. Germline CDR1 reads GTSNPN; CDR2 reads SVGIG (reference sequence). Trimming cost V 8 bases and J 2 bases, with 19 bases left between them. In DNA form, the CDR3 reads TGTGCCGGGACGTTGTGGAGTAACGCCTACAATGAGCAGTTCTTC. It encodes CAGTLWSNAYNEQFF.

V and J are TRBV29-1 and TRBJ1-1; 7 nucleotides line up with TRBD1. V lost 4 bases and J lost 5; bases outside the gene matches: 10. Germline CDR1 reads SQVTM; CDR2 reads ANQGSEA. This CDR3 has 14 amino acids. The CDR3 reads CSVARDSGGTEAFF. CDR3 nucleotides: TGCAGCGTTGCCCGGGACAGCGGGGGGACTGAAGCTTTCTTT.

The sample holds a few counts of this clonotype. The chain joins TRBV29-1 to TRBJ2-6; D is undetermined. Germline CDR1 is SQVTM and CDR2 is ANQGSEA. CDR3 length: 13 residues. Trimming shortened V by 5 bases and J by 0 bases, and 5 bases separated the two germline ends. In DNA form, the CDR3 reads TGCAGCGTTCCCTCCTCTGGGGCCAACGTCCTGACTTTC. It translates to CSVPSSGANVLTF.

This clonotype was seen a few times. The gene calls are TRBV12-3 or TRBV12-4 and TRBJ2-5; 9 nucleotides agree with TRBD1. V lost 6 bases to trimming and J lost 4 bases; unmatched junction nucleotides: 12. The CDR3 has 16 residues. The CDR3 DNA reads as TGTGCCAGCAGCCAAATGGACAGGGGCGGAAGAGAGACCCAGTACTTC. Protein: CASSQMDRGGRETQYF.

In this sample, this clonotype turned up a few times. This chain's CDR3 is CASSYRQPKNEKLFF. Written as DNA, the CDR3 is TGCGCCAGCAGCTACCGACAGCCGAAGAATGAAAAACTGTTTTTT. This chain joins TRBV5-1 and TRBJ1-4, with D possibly matching TRBD1 (5 bases). The V and J ends lost 3 bases and 5 bases respectively, with 14 bases between them. Germline-derived CDR1 and CDR2 are SGHRS and YFSETQ. CDR3 length: 15 residues.

This clonotype was observed a handful of times. The J gene is TRBJ1-1, the V gene TRBV2; D not resolved. This CDR3 has 14 amino acids. The V end lost 1 base, the J end lost 1 base, and 7 bases lay between the germline ends. Germline V lookup: CDR1 SNHLY, CDR2 FYNNEI. In DNA, the CDR3 is TGTGCCAGCAGTGAAGGGACGGCGAACACTGAAGCTTTCTTT. Protein sequence: CASSEGTANTEAFF.

The chain joins TRBV20-1 to TRBJ2-2; TRBD1 is a possible D gene (6 bases). CDR3 length equals 14 residues. V gave up 3 bases and J gave up 6 bases, with 14 bases separating them. The germline V gene encodes CDR1 DFQATT and CDR2 SNEGSKA (reference sequence). The CDR3 is CSARRSRGPGELFF. CDR3 DNA: TGCAGTGCTAGGCGGAGCAGGGGCCCCGGGGAGCTGTTTTTT.

The J gene is TRBJ1-1, the V gene TRBV7-2; D call uncertain. The V end lost 1 base, the J end lost 6 bases, and 15 bases lay between the germline ends. The CDR3 loop spans 15 amino acids. Germline-derived CDR1 and CDR2 are SGHTA and FQGNSA. DNA of the CDR3: TGTGCCAGCAGCTTAGAGACCGCTCGTTTTTCTGAAGCTTTCTTT. Its translation is CASSLETARFSEAFF.

V is TRBV18 and J is TRBJ1-2; TRBD1 matches 7 bases. This CDR3 spans 15 amino acids. The V and J ends lost 6 bases and 6 bases, in that order; junction bases with no gene match: 13. From germline, CDR1 is KGHSH and CDR2 LQKENI. The CDR3 reads CASSEYRQGLDGYTF. The CDR3 bases are TGTGCCAGCTCTGAATATAGACAGGGCCTGGATGGCTACACCTTC.

This clonotype was counted only a few times. V usage is TRBV20-1 and J usage is TRBJ2-2; D possibly corresponds to TRBD1 (5 bases). Germline V CDR1 and CDR2: DFQATT, SNEGSKA (reference sequence). CDR3 length: 14 residues. CDR3 amino acids: CSFLKGSNTGELFF. In DNA form, the CDR3 reads TGCAGCTTCCTCAAGGGGTCGAACACCGGGGAGCTGTTTTTT.

This clonotype was recorded a few times. The chain employs TRBV4-2 and TRBJ1-2, with TRBD1 matching 8 bases. The CDR3 sequence is 16 residues long. J gave up 4 bases and V 0 bases, and 7 bases lay outside the gene matches. The germline V gene encodes CDR1 LGHNA and CDR2 YNFKEQ. In nucleotides, the CDR3 is TGTGCCAGCAGCCAAGAGGAGGACAGGGAATCCTATGGCTACACCTTC. Translating it yields CASSQEEDRESYGYTF.

This clonotype was counted a few times. The V and J genes are TRBV27 and TRBJ1-6; possibly TRBD1 for D (5 bases). V lost 0 bases to trimming and J lost 8 bases, with 11 bases between them. Germline V CDR1 and CDR2: MNHEY, SMNVEV (reference sequence). The CDR3 covers 15 residues. CDR3 sequence: CASSLSMGGYSPLHF. The CDR3 nucleotides read TGTGCCAGCAGTTTATCGATGGGGGGGTATTCACCCCTCCACTTT.

The chain joins TRBV4-3 to TRBJ2-7; no definite D call. CDR1 LGHNA and CDR2 YSLEER come from the germline V gene. The germline V and J ends were trimmed by 0 bases and 2 bases, with 5 bases remaining between them. The CDR3 runs to 13 residues. The CDR3 DNA sequence: TGCGCCAGCAGCCAAGAACGGGCCTACGAGCAGTACTTC. This translates into CASSQERAYEQYF.

The chain employs TRBV7-2 and TRBJ2-1; maybe TRBD2 (7 bases). Trimming shortened V by 3 bases and J by 12 bases, and 15 bases separated the two germline ends. The V gene's germline CDR1 is SGHTA and CDR2 FQGNSA. The CDR3 length is 13 residues. The CDR3 reads CASSFPPRGGQFF. In DNA, the CDR3 is TGTGCCAGCAGCTTCCCTCCTAGGGGGGGGCAGTTCTTC. The full variable domain, with the rest looked up from reference TRBV7-2 and TRBJ2-1, is GAGVSQSPSNKVTEKGKDVELRCDPISGHTALYWYRQSLGQGLEFLIYFQGNSAPDKSGLPSDRFSAERTGGSVSTLTIQRTQQEDSAVYLCASSFPPRGGQFFGPGTRLTVL.

This chain joins TRBV6-2 or TRBV6-3 and TRBJ1-2; weak D call: TRBD1 (5 bases). The V gene lost 2 bases and the J gene lost 6 bases, with 13 bases spanning the gap. CDR3 length equals 14 residues. Germline V gene sequence: CDR1 MNHEY, CDR2 SVGEGT. CDR3: CASSYLLEGNGYTF. The CDR3 DNA is TGTGCCAGCAGTTACCTTTTGGAGGGGAATGGCTACACCTTC.

The V call is TRBV10-3, the J call TRBJ2-7; D is possibly TRBD1 (6 bases). The V and J ends lost 0 bases and 2 bases respectively, with 8 bases between them. Germline values: CDR1 ENHRY, CDR2 SYGVKD. The CDR3 contains 14 residues. Here the CDR3 reads CAISESGQTYEQYV. The CDR3 DNA reads TGTGCCATCAGTGAGTCCGGACAGACCTACGAGCAGTACGTC.